This T cell receptor (beta chain) was identified in a study of OX40 agonist ivuxolimab in advanced cancers. The CDR3 length is 15 residues. The ends were cut back, 2 bases at V and 3 bases at J, with 10 bases in the middle. Germline values: CDR1 SGHTA, CDR2 FQGNSA. Here immunoSEQ multiplex PCR was the method, and the copy in TCRdb shows in-frame clones only, minus some. Of about 98,000 clones listed, around 88% are singletons. The receptor comes from an adult with an advanced solid tumor such as melanoma, head and neck, liver or kidney cancer. This material consisted of CD4+ or CD8+ T cells sorted from blood, taken in a trial of the OX40 agonist ivuxolimab. The rearrangement uses TRBV7-2 and TRBJ2-2; D is uncertain. DNA of the CDR3: TGTGCCAGCAGCTTACTGGGAAGCGACACCGGGGAGCTGTTTTTT. Translated: CASSLLGSDTGELFF.